This TCR beta chain was captured by sequencing in a study of STAT5B mutations in CD4+ large granular lymphocyte leukemia. Study outcomes and limitations: TRBV06-family usage was enriched in top patient clones (8/27) versus controls (2/35).

Methods used by the authors: The detection floor for productive clonotype frequency was 2.59 x 10-5. Profiled with immunoSEQ multiplex PCR; TCRdb holds only in-frame clones, not every one. That table is the source of V, J and clone size, and D and trimming were worked out from the DNA. The table has roughly 34,000 clones, around 76% seen once. This clone was observed once. Its antigen is unidentified. This CDR3 comprises 14 residues. Trimming pared 6 bases from V and 3 bases from J, leaving 14 bases between. The germline V gene has CDR1 SGHAT and CDR2 FQNNGV. Sequencing was performed on CD4+ T cells from blood buffy coats. The V gene is TRBV11-2, the J gene TRBJ1-1; perhaps TRBD1 as D (6 bases). The sequence came from a human donor in good health. This CDR3 is CASREQGRDTEAFF. The CDR3 coding sequence is TGTGCCAGCAGGGAACAGGGACGAGACACTGAAGCTTTCTTT.